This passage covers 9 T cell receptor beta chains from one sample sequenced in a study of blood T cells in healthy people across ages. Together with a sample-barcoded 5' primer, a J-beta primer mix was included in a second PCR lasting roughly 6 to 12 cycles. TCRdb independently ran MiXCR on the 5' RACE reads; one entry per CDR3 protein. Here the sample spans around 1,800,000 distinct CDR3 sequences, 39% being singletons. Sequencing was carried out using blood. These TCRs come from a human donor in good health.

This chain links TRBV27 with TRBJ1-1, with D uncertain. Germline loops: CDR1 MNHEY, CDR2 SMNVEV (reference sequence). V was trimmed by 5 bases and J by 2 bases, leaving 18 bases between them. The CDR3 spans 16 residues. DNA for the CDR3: TGTGCCAGCAGTAAAGGTCCGCAGACTCTAAACACTGAAGCTTTCTTT. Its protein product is CASSKGPQTLNTEAFF.

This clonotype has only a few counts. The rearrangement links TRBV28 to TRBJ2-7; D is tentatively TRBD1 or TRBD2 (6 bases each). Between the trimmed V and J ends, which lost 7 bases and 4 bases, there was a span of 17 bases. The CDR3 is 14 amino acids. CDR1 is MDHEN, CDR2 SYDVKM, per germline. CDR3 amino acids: CASKLAGENYEQYF. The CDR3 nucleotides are TGTGCCAGCAAACTAGCAGGGGAGAATTACGAGCAGTACTTC.

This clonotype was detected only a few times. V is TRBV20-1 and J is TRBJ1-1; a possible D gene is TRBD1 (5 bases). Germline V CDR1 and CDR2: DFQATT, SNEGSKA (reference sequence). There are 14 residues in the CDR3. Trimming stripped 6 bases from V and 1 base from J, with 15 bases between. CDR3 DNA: TGCAGTGCCCTGGGGCCTCTCGGGAACACTGAAGCTTTCTTT. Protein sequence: CSALGPLGNTEAFF.

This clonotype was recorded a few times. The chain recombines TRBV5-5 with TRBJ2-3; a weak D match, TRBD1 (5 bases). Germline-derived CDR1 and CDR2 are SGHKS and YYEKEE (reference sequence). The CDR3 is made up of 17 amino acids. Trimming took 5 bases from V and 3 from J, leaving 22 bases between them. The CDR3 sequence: CASRQIGRRVGTDTQYF. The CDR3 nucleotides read TGTGCCAGCAGGCAGATCGGCCGCAGGGTTGGGACAGATACGCAGTATTTT.

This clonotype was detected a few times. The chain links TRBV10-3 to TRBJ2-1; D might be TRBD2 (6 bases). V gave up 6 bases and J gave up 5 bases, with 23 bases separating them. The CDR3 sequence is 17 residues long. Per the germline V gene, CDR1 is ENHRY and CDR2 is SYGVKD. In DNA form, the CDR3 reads TGTGCCATCAGGGACCGACTCCCTTCGTCGGGAGACAATGAGCAGTTCTTC. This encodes CAIRDRLPSSGDNEQFF.

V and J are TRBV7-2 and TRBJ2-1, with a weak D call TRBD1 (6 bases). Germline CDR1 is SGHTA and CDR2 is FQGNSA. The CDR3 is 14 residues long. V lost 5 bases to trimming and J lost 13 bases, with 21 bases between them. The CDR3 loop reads CASSARERKGHQFF. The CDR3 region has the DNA TGTGCCAGCAGCGCCCGGGAAAGAAAGGGACATCAGTTCTTC.

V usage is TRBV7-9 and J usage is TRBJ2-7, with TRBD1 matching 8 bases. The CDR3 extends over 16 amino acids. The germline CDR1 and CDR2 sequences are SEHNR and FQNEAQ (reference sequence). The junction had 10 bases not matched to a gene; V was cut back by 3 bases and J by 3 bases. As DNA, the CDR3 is TGTGCCAGCAGCTTCGAACAGGGGGTCCTTAACTACGAGCAGTACTTC. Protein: CASSFEQGVLNYEQYF.

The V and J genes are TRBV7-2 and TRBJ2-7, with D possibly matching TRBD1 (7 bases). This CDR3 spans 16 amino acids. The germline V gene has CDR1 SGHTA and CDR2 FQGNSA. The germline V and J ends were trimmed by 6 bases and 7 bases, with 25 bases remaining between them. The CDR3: CASRSGGNTNYNEQYF. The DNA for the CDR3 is TGTGCCAGCAGATCAGGGGGGAACACCAATTACAATGAGCAGTACTTC.

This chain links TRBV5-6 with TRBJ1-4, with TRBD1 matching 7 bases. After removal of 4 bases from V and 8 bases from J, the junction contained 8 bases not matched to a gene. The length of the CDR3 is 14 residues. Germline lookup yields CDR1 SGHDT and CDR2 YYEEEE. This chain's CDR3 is CASSPGQLGEKLFF. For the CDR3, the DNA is TGTGCCAGCAGCCCGGGACAGCTTGGGGAAAAACTGTTTTTT.